Listed below are T cell receptor beta chains from one sample, sequenced in a study of Tregs in tolerant kidney transplant recipients. Some clones are missing from TCRdb's copy, which holds only in-frame ones; the method was immunoSEQ multiplex PCR. Of some 15,000 clones listed, approximately 60% are singletons. These receptors' targets are unknown. What was sequenced was Tregs from blood cultured with allogeneic cells. These receptor sequences come from a human donor in good health. Each CDR3 is given with its conserved first and last residue. A D gene is named only where the DNA matches it firmly. The size field is filled for only some rows; it gives once, few, many or a size class.

CDR3: CASSPPGTSTGELFF
DNA: TGCGCCAGCAGCCCCCCCGGGACTTCCACCGGGGAGCTGTTTTTT
J: TRBJ2-2
V: TRBV5-1
D: .
size: .

CDR3: CASSESGGWATDTQYF
DNA: TGCGCCAGCAGTGAGAGTGGGGGGTGGGCTACAGATACGCAGTATTTT
J: TRBJ2-3
V: TRBV10-2
D: .
size: .

CDR3: CASSLAGAGYEQYF
DNA: TGTGCCAGCAGCTTAGCAGGGGCGGGATACGAGCAGTACTTC
J: TRBJ2-7
V: TRBV7-9
D: .
size: .

CDR3: CASSQGQGENQPQHF
DNA: TGTGCCAGCAGCCAAGGTCAGGGGGAGAATCAGCCCCAGCATTTT
J: TRBJ1-5
V: TRBV7-9
D: TRBD1
size: .

CDR3: CASRRGQQETQYF
DNA: TGTGCCAGCAGGCGCGGCCAACAAGAGACCCAGTACTTC
J: TRBJ2-5
V: TRBV7-2
D: .
size: .

CDR3: CASSHRNTGELFF
DNA: TGCGCCAGCAGCCATCGCAACACCGGGGAGCTGTTTTTT
J: TRBJ2-2
V: TRBV4-3
D: .
size: .

CDR3: CASSPPPRRPNSNQPQHF
DNA: TGTGCCAGCAGTCCCCCACCGCGGAGACCCAATAGCAATCAGCCCCAGCATTTT
J: TRBJ1-5
V: TRBV27
D: .
size: .

CDR3: CASRGQGATGELFF
DNA: TGTGCCAGCAGGGGACAGGGGGCCACCGGGGAGCTGTTTTTT
J: TRBJ2-2
V: TRBV6-1
D: TRBD1
size: medium-sized

CDR3: CASRRGAYTDTQYF
DNA: TGTGCCAGCAGGCGGGGGGCCTACACAGATACGCAGTATTTT
J: TRBJ2-3
V: TRBV2
D: TRBD2
size: .

CDR3: CASSSQGETQYF
DNA: TGCGCCAGCAGCTCACAGGGAGAGACCCAGTACTTC
J: TRBJ2-5
V: TRBV5-1
D: .
size: .

CDR3: CSARENLWQFF
DNA: TGCAGTGCTAGGGAAAACCTTTGGCAGTTCTTC
J: TRBJ2-1
V: TRBV20-1
D: .
size: medium-sized

CDR3: CASSWVTDEQFF
DNA: TGTGCCAGCAGCTGGGTGACCGATGAGCAGTTCTTC
J: TRBJ2-1
V: TRBV7-9
D: .
size: .

CDR3: CASSFPRLGAYEQYF
DNA: TGTGCCAGCAGCTTCCCGAGACTAGGGGCCTACGAGCAGTACTTC
J: TRBJ2-7
V: TRBV7-6
D: .
size: .

CDR3: CASSRGNTIYF
DNA: TGTGCCAGCAGCCGTGGAAACACCATATATTTT
J: TRBJ1-3
V: TRBV6-7
D: .
size: once

CDR3: CASSYVANYGYTF
DNA: TGTGCCAGCAGTTACGTAGCTAACTATGGCTACACCTTC
J: TRBJ1-2
V: TRBV6-6
D: .
size: few

CDR3: CAKETQYF
DNA: TGTGCCAAAGAGACCCAGTACTTC
J: TRBJ2-5
V: TRBV7-8
D: .
size: .

CDR3: CASSLVGNAYNEQFF
DNA: TGTGCCAGCAGCTTAGTAGGTAATGCGTACAATGAGCAGTTCTTC
J: TRBJ2-1
V: TRBV11-3
D: .
size: once

CDR3: CASSQTGQETQYF
DNA: TGTGCCAGCAGCCAGACAGGCCAAGAGACCCAGTACTTC
J: TRBJ2-5
V: TRBV7-3
D: .
size: .

CDR3: CASSQGARNYGYTF
DNA: TGCGCCAGCAGCCAAGGAGCAAGGAACTATGGCTACACCTTC
J: TRBJ1-2
V: TRBV4-1
D: .
size: medium-sized

CDR3: CASKFSYNSPLHF
DNA: TGTGCCAGCAAGTTCTCCTATAATTCACCCCTCCACTTT
J: TRBJ1-6
V: TRBV2
D: .
size: .

CDR3: CASSTRGRLSNQPQHF
DNA: TGTGCCAGTAGCACAAGGGGTAGGTTGAGCAATCAGCCCCAGCATTTT
J: TRBJ1-5
V: TRBV19
D: .
size: .

CDR3: CASSPGFRGSTNEKLFF
DNA: TGCGCCAGCAGCCCCGGATTCAGGGGTTCAACTAATGAAAAACTGTTTTTT
J: TRBJ1-4
V: TRBV4-3
D: .
size: few

CDR3: CASTRAESGANVLTF
DNA: TGTGCCAGCACTCGGGCAGAATCTGGGGCCAACGTCCTGACTTTC
J: TRBJ2-6
V: TRBV2
D: .
size: .

CDR3: CASSPQDAGSQYF
DNA: TGCGCCAGCAGCCCACAGGACGCAGGGTCGCAGTATTTT
J: TRBJ2-3
V: TRBV4-3
D: .
size: .

CDR3: CASSWRQGSNEKLFF
DNA: TGTGCCAGCAGCTGGAGACAGGGCTCTAATGAAAAACTGTTTTTT
J: TRBJ1-4
V: TRBV7-2
D: TRBD1
size: .

CDR3: CATRDRWLPNQPQHF
DNA: TGTGCCACCCGGGACAGATGGTTACCCAATCAGCCCCAGCATTTT
J: TRBJ1-5
V: TRBV27
D: TRBD1
size: few

CDR3: CASSLRESGANVLTF
DNA: TGTGCCAGCAGCTTACGGGAATCTGGGGCCAACGTCCTGACTTTC
J: TRBJ2-6
V: TRBV7-3
D: .
size: few

CDR3: CASSWDRGRNEQFF
DNA: TGTGCCAGCAGTTGGGACAGGGGGCGAAATGAGCAGTTCTTC
J: TRBJ2-1
V: TRBV6-6
D: TRBD1
size: .

CDR3: CATAGYGLLSYNEQFF
DNA: TGTGCCACAGCGGGTTATGGGCTCCTCTCCTACAATGAGCAGTTCTTC
J: TRBJ2-1
V: TRBV6-6
D: .
size: .

CDR3: CASSTSSLRTQYF
DNA: TGTGCCAGCAGCACGTCATCCCTCCGGACCCAGTACTTC
J: TRBJ2-5
V: TRBV7-2
D: .
size: few

CDR3: CAWSVGFEAFF
DNA: TGTGCCTGGAGTGTAGGGTTTGAAGCTTTCTTT
J: TRBJ1-1
V: TRBV30
D: .
size: .

CDR3: CASRIGQGFEKLFF
DNA: TGTGCCAGCAGAATTGGACAGGGTTTTGAAAAACTGTTTTTT
J: TRBJ1-4
V: TRBV6-5
D: TRBD1
size: .

CDR3: CASSSQGAIWETQYF
DNA: TGTGCCAGCAGCTCCCAGGGGGCGATATGGGAGACCCAGTACTTC
J: TRBJ2-5
V: TRBV11-3
D: TRBD1
size: .

CDR3: CASSLSGTDTQYF
DNA: TGTGCCAGCAGCCTTTCGGGCACAGATACGCAGTATTTT
J: TRBJ2-3
V: TRBV27
D: .
size: .

CDR3: CASSLVVGPSEKLFF
DNA: TGCGCCAGCAGCCTCGTGGTCGGACCTAGTGAAAAACTGTTTTTT
J: TRBJ1-4
V: TRBV4-3
D: .
size: medium-sized

CDR3: CASSSRPAGGRWELFF
DNA: TGTGCCAGCAGCTCTCGTCCCGCGGGGGGGAGGTGGGAGCTGTTTTTT
J: TRBJ2-2
V: TRBV11-2
D: TRBD2
size: .

CDR3: CASSDLLGGQFF
DNA: TGTGCCAGCAGTGACCTTTTAGGCGGGCAGTTCTTC
J: TRBJ2-1
V: TRBV25-1
D: .
size: .

CDR3: CASSLDPYNSPLHF
DNA: TGTGCCAGCAGCTTAGACCCGTATAATTCACCCCTCCACTTT
J: TRBJ1-6
V: TRBV7-2
D: .
size: .

CDR3: CASSTQGVNTEAFF
DNA: TGTGCCAGCAGCACACAGGGTGTGAACACTGAAGCTTTCTTT
J: TRBJ1-1
V: TRBV7-9
D: .
size: .

CDR3: CASSYGLDTEAFF
DNA: TGTGCCAGCAGTTACGGATTGGACACTGAAGCTTTCTTT
J: TRBJ1-1
V: TRBV27
D: .
size: .

CDR3: CARTGWRPYEQYF
DNA: TGCGCCAGAACTGGCTGGCGACCCTACGAGCAGTACTTC
J: TRBJ2-7
V: TRBV4-3
D: .
size: few

CDR3: CASSEGVRSGTEAFF
DNA: TGTGCCAGCAGTGAAGGGGTGAGGTCGGGGACTGAAGCTTTCTTT
J: TRBJ1-1
V: TRBV2
D: .
size: .

CDR3: CASSLRHSGLAGGSSYNEQFF
DNA: TGTGCCAGCAGCTTAAGGCACTCTGGACTAGCGGGGGGGAGCTCCTACAATGAGCAGTTCTTC
J: TRBJ2-1
V: TRBV7-3
D: TRBD2
size: .

CDR3: CSVPLAGQAETQYF
DNA: TGCAGCGTGCCCCTAGCGGGCCAAGCAGAGACCCAGTACTTC
J: TRBJ2-5
V: TRBV29-1
D: TRBD2
size: .

CDR3: CASSKEKRQRRREWGYTF
DNA: TGTGCCAGCAGCAAGGAAAAACGGCAAAGACGGCGGGAATGGGGCTACACCTTC
J: TRBJ1-2
V: TRBV21-1
D: .
size: .

CDR3: CASSVEDYTDTQYF
DNA: TGTGCCAGCAGCGTAGAGGACTACACAGATACGCAGTATTTT
J: TRBJ2-3
V: TRBV9
D: .
size: .

CDR3: CASSYGTDNYEQYF
DNA: TGTGCCAGCAGTTACGGGACTGACAACTACGAGCAGTACTTC
J: TRBJ2-7
V: TRBV6-5
D: .
size: .

CDR3: CASSYMVRTGQKPGYNEQFF
DNA: TGTGCCAGCAGCTACATGGTCCGGACAGGGCAAAAACCTGGATACAATGAGCAGTTCTTC
J: TRBJ2-1
V: TRBV4-2
D: TRBD1
size: .

CDR3: CASSLDSLGNQPQHF
DNA: TGTGCCAGCAGCTTAGACAGTTTAGGCAATCAGCCCCAGCATTTT
J: TRBJ1-5
V: TRBV11-2
D: .
size: .

CDR3: CASSSGGHSGELFF
DNA: TGTGCCAGCAGCTCAGGGGGGCACTCTGGGGAGCTGTTTTTT
J: TRBJ2-2
V: TRBV7-9
D: .
size: .

CDR3: CASSLDRELDTQYF
DNA: TGTGCCAGCAGCTTGGACAGGGAATTGGATACGCAGTATTTT
J: TRBJ2-3
V: TRBV5-6
D: .
size: .

CDR3: CAWGDAEVSPLHF
DNA: TGTGCCTGGGGAGACGCAGAGGTTTCACCCCTCCACTTT
J: TRBJ1-6
V: TRBV30
D: .
size: .

CDR3: CASSARQGLVEKLFF
DNA: TGTGCCAGCAGCGCCCGACAGGGGTTGGTTGAAAAACTGTTTTTT
J: TRBJ1-4
V: TRBV9
D: TRBD1
size: .